The clone carrying this T cell receptor beta chain was detected a few times. Antigen unknown. MiXCR, applied by TCRdb to the 5' RACE reads, yields one record per CDR3 protein. This sample has some 210,000 distinct CDR3 sequences, with around 18% found just once. This specimen belongs to a study of T-cell memory formation after mild COVID-19. General observations from the study: Proof of SARS-CoV-2 specificity was absent for the second-wave clones that crested on day 37.

Germline V CDR1 and CDR2: KGHDR, SFDVKD. Deletions cut 6 bases from V and 1 base from J, with 9 bases between. This CDR3 has 13 amino acids. V gene TRBV24-1 combines with J gene TRBJ2-7; D is perhaps TRBD1 (6 bases). Material for sequencing was PBMCs or a T cell subset sorted from them (not recorded which). The TCR was taken from an adult woman who had mild COVID-19 (a few samples of this study predate the infection). Cell type and time point are not known. This CDR3 reads CATSRGQSYEQYF. Written as DNA, the CDR3 is TGTGCCACCAGTCGAGGACAGTCCTACGAGCAGTACTTC.